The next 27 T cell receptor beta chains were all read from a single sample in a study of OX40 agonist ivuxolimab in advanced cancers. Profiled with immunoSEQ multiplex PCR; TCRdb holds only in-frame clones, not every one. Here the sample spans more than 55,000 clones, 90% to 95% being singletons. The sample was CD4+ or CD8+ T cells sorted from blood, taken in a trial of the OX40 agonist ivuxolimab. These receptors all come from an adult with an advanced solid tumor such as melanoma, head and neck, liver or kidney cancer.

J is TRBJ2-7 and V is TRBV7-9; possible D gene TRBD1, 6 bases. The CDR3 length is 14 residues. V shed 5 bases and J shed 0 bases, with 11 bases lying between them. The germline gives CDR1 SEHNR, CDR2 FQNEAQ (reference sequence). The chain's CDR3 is CASSPGTLSYEQYF. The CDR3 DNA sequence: TGTGCCAGCAGCCCCGGGACACTCTCCTACGAGCAGTACTTC.

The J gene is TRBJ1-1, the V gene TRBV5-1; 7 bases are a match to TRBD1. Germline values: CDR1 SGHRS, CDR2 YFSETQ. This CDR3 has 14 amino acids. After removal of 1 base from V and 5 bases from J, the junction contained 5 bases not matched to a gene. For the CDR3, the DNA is TGCGCCAGCAGCTTGAATAGGGGGCAGACTGAAGCTTTCTTT. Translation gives CASSLNRGQTEAFF.

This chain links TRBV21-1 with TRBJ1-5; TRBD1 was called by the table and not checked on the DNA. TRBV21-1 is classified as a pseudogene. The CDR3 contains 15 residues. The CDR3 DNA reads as TGTGCCAGCAGCACCCGGGACAGTGGCAATCAGCCCCAGCATTTT. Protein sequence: CASSTRDSGNQPQHF.

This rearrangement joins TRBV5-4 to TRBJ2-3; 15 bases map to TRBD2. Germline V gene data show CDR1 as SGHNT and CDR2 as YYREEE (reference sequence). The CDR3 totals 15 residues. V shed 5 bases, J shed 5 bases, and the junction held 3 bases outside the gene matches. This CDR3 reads CASRTGLAGGDTQYF. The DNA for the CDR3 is TGTGCCAGCAGGACGGGACTAGCGGGAGGAGATACGCAGTATTTT. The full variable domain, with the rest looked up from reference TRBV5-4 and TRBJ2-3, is ETGVTQSPTHLIKTRGQQVTLRCSSQSGHNTVSWYQQALGQGPQFIFQYYREEENGRGNFPPRFSGLQFPNYSSELNVNALELDDSALYLCASRTGLAGGDTQYFGPGTRLTVL.

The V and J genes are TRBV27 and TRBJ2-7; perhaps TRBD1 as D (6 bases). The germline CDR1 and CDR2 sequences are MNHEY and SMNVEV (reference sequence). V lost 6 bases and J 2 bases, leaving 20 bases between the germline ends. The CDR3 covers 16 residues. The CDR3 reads CASSPGQIPSTYEQYF. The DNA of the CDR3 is TGTGCCAGCAGCCCAGGACAGATACCATCCACCTACGAGCAGTACTTC.

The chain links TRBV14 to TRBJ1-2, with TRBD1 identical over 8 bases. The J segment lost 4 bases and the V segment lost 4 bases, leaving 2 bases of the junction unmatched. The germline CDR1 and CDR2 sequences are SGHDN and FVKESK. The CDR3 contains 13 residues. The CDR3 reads CASSRTGGYGYTF. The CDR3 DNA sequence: TGTGCCAGCAGCCGAACAGGGGGCTATGGCTACACCTTC. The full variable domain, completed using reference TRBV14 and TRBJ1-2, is EAGVTQFPSHSVIEKGQTVTLRCDPISGHDNLYWYRRVMGKEIKFLLHFVKESKQDESGMPNNRFLAERTGGTYSTLKVQPAELEDSGVYFCASSRTGGYGYTFGSGTRLTVV.

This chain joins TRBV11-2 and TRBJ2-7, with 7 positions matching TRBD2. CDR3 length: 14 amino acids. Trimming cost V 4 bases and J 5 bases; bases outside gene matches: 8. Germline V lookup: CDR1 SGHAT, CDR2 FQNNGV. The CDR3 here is CASSSDGRLHEQYF. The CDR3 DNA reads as TGTGCCAGCAGCTCAGACGGGAGGCTGCACGAGCAGTACTTC.

Here the CDR3 reads CASSSKDGTGGKYNEQFF. The CDR3 bases are TGTGCCAGCAGTTCCAAAGACGGGACAGGGGGAAAATACAATGAGCAGTTCTTC. The chain couples TRBV27 to TRBJ2-1; 11 nucleotides agree with TRBD1. Germline CDR1 is MNHEY and CDR2 is SMNVEV (reference sequence). J gave up 4 bases and V 4 bases, and 12 bases lay outside the gene matches. This CDR3 has 18 amino acids.

CDR3 in amino acids: CASMGGSTGELFF. CDR3 nucleotide sequence: TGTGCCAGCATGGGGGGATCCACCGGGGAGCTGTTTTTT. The chain carries TRBV7-9 and TRBJ2-2; the D gene is possibly TRBD2 (6 bases). Trimming removed 7 bases from V and 4 bases from J, with 10 bases in between. In germline, CDR1 is SEHNR, CDR2 FQNEAQ (reference sequence). The CDR3 has 13 amino acids.

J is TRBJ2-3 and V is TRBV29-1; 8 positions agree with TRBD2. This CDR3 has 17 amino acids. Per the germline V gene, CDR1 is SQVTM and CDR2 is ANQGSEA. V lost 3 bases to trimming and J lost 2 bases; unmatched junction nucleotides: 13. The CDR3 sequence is CSVDSITSGNPTDTQYF. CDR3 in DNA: TGCAGCGTTGATAGTATTACTAGCGGCAACCCCACAGATACGCAGTATTTT.

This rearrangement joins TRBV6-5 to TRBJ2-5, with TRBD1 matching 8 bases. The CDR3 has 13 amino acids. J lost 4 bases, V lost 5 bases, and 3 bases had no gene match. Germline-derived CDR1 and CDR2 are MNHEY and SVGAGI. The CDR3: CASSSDRGETQYF. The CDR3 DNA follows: TGTGCCAGCAGTAGTGACAGGGGAGAGACCCAGTACTTC.

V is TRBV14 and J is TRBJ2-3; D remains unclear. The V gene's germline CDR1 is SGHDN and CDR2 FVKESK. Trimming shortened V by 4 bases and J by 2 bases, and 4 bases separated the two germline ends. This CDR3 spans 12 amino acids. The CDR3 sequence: CASSLYTDTQYF. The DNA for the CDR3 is TGTGCCAGCAGCCTCTACACAGATACGCAGTATTTT.

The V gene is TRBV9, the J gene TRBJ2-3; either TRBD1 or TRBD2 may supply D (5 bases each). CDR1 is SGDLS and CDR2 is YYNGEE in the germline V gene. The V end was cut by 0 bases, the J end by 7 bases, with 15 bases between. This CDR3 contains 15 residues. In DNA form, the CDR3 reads TGTGCCAGCAGCGTAGAGGGACCCTCGGCTAATACGCAGTATTTT. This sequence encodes CASSVEGPSANTQYF.

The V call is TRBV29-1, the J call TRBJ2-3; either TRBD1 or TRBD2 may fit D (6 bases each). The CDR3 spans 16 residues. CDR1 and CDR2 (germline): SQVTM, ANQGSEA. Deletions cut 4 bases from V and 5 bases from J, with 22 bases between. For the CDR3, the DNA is TGCAGCGTTGGCGGGGTGGGGCCGGGGGCAGTAGATACGCAGTATTTT. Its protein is CSVGGVGPGAVDTQYF.

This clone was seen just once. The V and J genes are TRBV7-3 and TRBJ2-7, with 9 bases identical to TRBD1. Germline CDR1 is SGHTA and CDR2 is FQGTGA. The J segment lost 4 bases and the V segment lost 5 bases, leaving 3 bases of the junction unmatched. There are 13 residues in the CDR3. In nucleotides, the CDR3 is TGTGCCAGCAGCCCTGGGACAGGGTACGAGCAGTACTTC. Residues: CASSPGTGYEQYF. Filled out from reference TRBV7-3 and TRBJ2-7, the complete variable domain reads GAGVSQTPSNKVTEKGKYVELRCDPISGHTALYWYRQSLGQGPEFLIYFQGTGAADDSGLPNDRFFAVRPEGSVSTLKIQRTERGDSAVYLCASSPGTGYEQYFGPGTRLTVT.

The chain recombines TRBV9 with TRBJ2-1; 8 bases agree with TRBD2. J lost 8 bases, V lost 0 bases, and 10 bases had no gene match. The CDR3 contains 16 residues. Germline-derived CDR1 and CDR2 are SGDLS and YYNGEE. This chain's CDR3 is CASSVDFPGRGDEQFF. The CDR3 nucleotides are TGTGCCAGCAGCGTAGATTTCCCCGGGAGGGGGGATGAGCAGTTCTTC. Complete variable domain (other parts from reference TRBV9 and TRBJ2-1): DSGVTQTPKHLITATGQRVTLRCSPRSGDLSVYWYQQSLDQGLQFLIQYYNGEERAKGNILERFSAQQFPDLHSELNLSSLELGDSALYFCASSVDFPGRGDEQFFGPGTRLTVL.

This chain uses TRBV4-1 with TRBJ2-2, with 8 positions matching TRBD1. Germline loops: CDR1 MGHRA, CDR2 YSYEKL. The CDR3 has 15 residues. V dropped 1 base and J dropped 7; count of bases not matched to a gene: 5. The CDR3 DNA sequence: TGCGCCAGCAGCCAAGGCAGGGGGCAAGACGGGGAGCTGTTTTTT. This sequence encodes CASSQGRGQDGELFF.

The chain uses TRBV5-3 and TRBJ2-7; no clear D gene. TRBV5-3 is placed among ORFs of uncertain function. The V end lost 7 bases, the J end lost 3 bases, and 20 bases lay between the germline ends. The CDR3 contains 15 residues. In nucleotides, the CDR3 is TGTGCCAGAGGCAGACGGAACCGTGGGCACTACGAGCAGTACTTC. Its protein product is CARGRRNRGHYEQYF.

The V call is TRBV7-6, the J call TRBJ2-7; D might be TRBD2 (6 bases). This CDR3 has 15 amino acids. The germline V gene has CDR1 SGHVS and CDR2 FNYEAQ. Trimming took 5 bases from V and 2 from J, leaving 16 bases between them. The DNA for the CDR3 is TGTGCCAGCAGCACCTCCGGGACTGGACCCTACGAGCAGTACTTC. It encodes CASSTSGTGPYEQYF.

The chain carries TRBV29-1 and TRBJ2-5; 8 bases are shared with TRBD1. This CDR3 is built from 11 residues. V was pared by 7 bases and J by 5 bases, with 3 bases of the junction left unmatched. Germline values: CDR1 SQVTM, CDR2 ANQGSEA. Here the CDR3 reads CSATGEETQYF. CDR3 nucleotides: TGCAGCGCGACAGGGGAGGAGACCCAGTACTTC.

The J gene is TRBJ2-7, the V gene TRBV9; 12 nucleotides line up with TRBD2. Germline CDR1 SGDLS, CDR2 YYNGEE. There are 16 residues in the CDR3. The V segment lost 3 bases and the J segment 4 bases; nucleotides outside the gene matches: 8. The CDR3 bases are TGTGCCAGCAGCGCTTCCCGACTAGCGGGAGAATACGAGCAGTACTTC. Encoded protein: CASSASRLAGEYEQYF.

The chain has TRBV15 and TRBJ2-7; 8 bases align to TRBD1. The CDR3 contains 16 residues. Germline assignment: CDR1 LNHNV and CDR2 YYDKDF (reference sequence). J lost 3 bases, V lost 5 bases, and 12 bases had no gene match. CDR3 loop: CATSGETGATIYEQYF. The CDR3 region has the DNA TGTGCCACCAGCGGGGAGACAGGGGCGACAATCTACGAGCAGTACTTC.

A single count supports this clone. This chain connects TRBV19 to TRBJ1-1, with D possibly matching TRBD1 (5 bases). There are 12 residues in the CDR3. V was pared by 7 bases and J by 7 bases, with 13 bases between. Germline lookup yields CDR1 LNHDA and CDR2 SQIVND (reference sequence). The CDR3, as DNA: TGTGCCAGTAATCGCTGGGGGTATGAAGCTTTCTTT. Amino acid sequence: CASNRWGYEAFF. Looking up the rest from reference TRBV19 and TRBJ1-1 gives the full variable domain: DGGITQSPKYLFRKEGQNVTLSCEQNLNHDAMYWYRQDPGQGLRLIYYSQIVNDFQKGDIAEGYSVSREKKESFPLTVTSAQKNPTAFYLCASNRWGYEAFFGQGTRLTVV.

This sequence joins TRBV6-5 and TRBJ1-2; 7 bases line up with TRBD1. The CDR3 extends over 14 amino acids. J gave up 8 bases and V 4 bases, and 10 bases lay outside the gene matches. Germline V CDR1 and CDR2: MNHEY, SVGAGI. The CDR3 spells CASSSTGSPDGYTF. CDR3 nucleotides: TGTGCCAGCAGTTCGACAGGGTCGCCGGACGGCTACACCTTC.

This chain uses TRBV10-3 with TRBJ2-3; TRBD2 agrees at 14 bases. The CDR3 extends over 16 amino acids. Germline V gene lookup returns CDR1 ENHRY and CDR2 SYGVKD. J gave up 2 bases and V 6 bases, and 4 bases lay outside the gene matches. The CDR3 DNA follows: TGTGCCATCAGCACGGGACTAGCGGGGGCCACAGATACGCAGTATTTT. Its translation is CAISTGLAGATDTQYF.

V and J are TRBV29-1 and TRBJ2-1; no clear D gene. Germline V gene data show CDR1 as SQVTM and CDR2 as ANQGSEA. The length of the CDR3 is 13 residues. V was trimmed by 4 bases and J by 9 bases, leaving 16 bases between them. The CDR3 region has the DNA TGCAGCGTTGTTCTTTCCCTCGCTGGTGAGCAGTTCTTC. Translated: CSVVLSLAGEQFF.

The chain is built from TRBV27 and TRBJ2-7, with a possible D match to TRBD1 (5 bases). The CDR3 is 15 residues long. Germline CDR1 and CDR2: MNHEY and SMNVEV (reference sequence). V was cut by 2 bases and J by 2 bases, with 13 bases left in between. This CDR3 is CASSLAGHGAYEQYF. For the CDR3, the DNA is TGTGCCAGCAGTTTAGCAGGACACGGAGCCTACGAGCAGTACTTC.